The next 5 T cell receptor beta chains were all read from a single sample in a study of PD-L1 blockade in urothelial cancer. The time point denotes: peripheral blood 6 weeks after treatment start. The repertoire was sequenced with immunoSEQ multiplex PCR; TCRdb's copy has only in-frame clones and lacks some. The table has 100,000 to 150,000 clones, roughly 83% seen once. Material: PBMCs, obtained around atezolizumab (anti-PD-L1) treatment. These receptors were taken from a man over 45 with urothelial cancer.

The gene calls are TRBV27 and TRBJ1-6; possibly TRBD1 for D (6 bases). V lost 8 bases, J lost 7 bases, and 15 bases lay in between. Germline V gene data show CDR1 as MNHEY and CDR2 as SMNVEV (reference sequence). The CDR3 sequence is 14 residues long. CDR3 loop: CASHTGFGNSPLHF. DNA of the CDR3: TGTGCCAGCCATACAGGGTTCGGGAATTCACCCCTCCACTTT.

This chain links TRBV6-6 with TRBJ2-7; D is perhaps TRBD2 (6 bases). The V end was cut by 6 bases, the J end by 6 bases, with 15 bases between. CDR1 MNHNY and CDR2 SVGAGI come from the germline V gene (reference sequence). The CDR3 runs to 13 residues. DNA for the CDR3: TGTGCCAGCAGCGGAGGGACTCAACCCGAGCAGTACTTC. It encodes CASSGGTQPEQYF.

This clone was detected once. The V call is TRBV30, the J call TRBJ2-7; no definite D call. The CDR3 spans 14 residues. Germline CDR1 GTSNPN, CDR2 SVGIG (reference sequence). V was clipped by 3 bases and J by 2 bases, with 14 bases between them. The CDR3 protein is CAWSPASIPYEQYF. The CDR3 DNA is TGTGCCTGGAGCCCCGCTAGTATACCCTACGAGCAGTACTTC.

V is TRBV21-1 and J is TRBJ2-1; the table assigns TRBD2, which was not confirmed against the DNA. TRBV21-1 is recorded as a pseudogene. This CDR3 contains 21 residues. The CDR3: CASSKLKLIGTSGRFGNEQFF. The CDR3 DNA reads TGTGCCAGCAGCAAATTGAAACTGATTGGGACTAGCGGGAGGTTTGGTAATGAGCAGTTCTTC.

The chain is built from TRBV7-8 and TRBJ2-7; possibly TRBD1 for D (6 bases). Germline CDR1 SGHVS, CDR2 FQNEAQ. The germline V and J ends were trimmed by 7 bases and 4 bases, with 17 bases remaining between them. The CDR3 consists of 14 residues. Here the CDR3 DNA reads TGTGCCAGCACCCAGGGGATACCGGCGTACGAGCAGTACTTC. This codes for CASTQGIPAYEQYF.